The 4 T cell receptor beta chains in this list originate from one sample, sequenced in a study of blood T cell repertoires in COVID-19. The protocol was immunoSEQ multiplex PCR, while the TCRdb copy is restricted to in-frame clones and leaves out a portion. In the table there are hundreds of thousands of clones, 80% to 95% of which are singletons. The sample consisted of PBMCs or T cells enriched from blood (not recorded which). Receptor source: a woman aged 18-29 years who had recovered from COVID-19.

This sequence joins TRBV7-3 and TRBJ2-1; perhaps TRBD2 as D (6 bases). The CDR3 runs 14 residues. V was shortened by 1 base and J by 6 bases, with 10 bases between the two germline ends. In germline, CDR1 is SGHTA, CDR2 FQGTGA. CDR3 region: CASSLNPGANEQFF. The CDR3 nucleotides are TGTGCCAGCAGCTTAAATCCGGGAGCCAATGAGCAGTTCTTC.

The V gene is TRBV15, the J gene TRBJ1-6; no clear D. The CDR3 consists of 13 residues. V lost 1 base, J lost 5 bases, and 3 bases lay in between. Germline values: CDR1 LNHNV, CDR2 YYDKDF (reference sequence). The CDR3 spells CATSRVDNSPLHF. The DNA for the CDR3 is TGTGCCACCAGCAGAGTAGATAATTCACCCCTCCACTTT. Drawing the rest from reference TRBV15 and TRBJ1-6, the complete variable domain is DAMVIQNPRYQVTQFGKPVTLSCSQTLNHNVMYWYQQKSSQAPKLLFHYYDKDFNNEADTPDNFQSRRPNTSFCFLDIRSPGLGDTAMYLCATSRVDNSPLHFGNGTRLTVT.

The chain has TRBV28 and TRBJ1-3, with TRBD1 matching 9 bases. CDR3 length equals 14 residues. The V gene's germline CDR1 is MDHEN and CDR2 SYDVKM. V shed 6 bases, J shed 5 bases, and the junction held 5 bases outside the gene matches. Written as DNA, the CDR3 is TGTGCCAGCAGAGAACAGGGGGCGCGAAACACCATATATTTT. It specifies CASREQGARNTIYF.

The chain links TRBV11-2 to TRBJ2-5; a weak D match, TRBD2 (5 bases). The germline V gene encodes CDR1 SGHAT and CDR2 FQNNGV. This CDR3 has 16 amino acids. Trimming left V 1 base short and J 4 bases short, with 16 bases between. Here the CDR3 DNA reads TGTGCCAGCAGCTTAGGCGCTAGATCTGAGGGAGAGACCCAGTACTTC. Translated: CASSLGARSEGETQYF.